This record covers a single T cell receptor (beta chain). Combining a sample-barcoded 5' primer with a J-beta primer mix, a second PCR ran for 7 to 11 cycles. TCRdb passed the 5' RACE reads through MiXCR, listing each CDR3 protein once. Of fewer than 600,000 distinct CDR3 sequences in the sample, about a quarter were seen once. The sample is drawn from a study of blood T cells in healthy people across ages. The germline CDR1 and CDR2 sequences are MNHEY and SVGAGI. The CDR3 has 15 amino acids. With V trimmed by 7 bases and J by 3 bases, 10 bases remained unmatched. This sample was also put to use in a study of T cells of mothers and their children.

The V and J genes are TRBV6-5 and TRBJ2-7, with TRBD2 matching over 9 bases. This sequence originates from a boy aged 2-15 years in good health. Sequenced material: blood. The DNA for the CDR3 is TGTGCCAGCATCCCTTTGAGTAGCGGGGGCTACGAGCAGTACTTC. It codes for CASIPLSSGGYEQYF.